Listed below are T cell receptor beta chains from one sample, sequenced in a study of glioma-infiltrating T cells. A single record per CDR3 protein comes from TCRdb applying MiXCR to the multiplex PCR reads. The sample consists of 400,000 or so distinct CDR3 sequences, 41% of them appearing once. Source material: glioma tissue, nonneoplastic brain tissue, or PBMCs (not recorded which). These TCRs come from a human donor with low-grade glioma or glioblastoma, undergoing nonglioma brain surgery, or in good health (not recorded which). The CDR3 runs from the conserved cysteine through the conserved F or W. D genes are given only for firm matches. Size is stated for part of the rows, as once, few or many counts, or as a class when the clone is expanded.

V	size	J	D	CDR3	DNA
TRBV15	many	TRBJ2-1	.	CATSRAFTYTNEQFF	TGTGCCACCAGCAGAGCCTTCACATATACCAATGAGCAGTTCTTC
TRBV28	.	TRBJ2-3	.	CASRSTGNTQYF	TGTGCCAGCAGGTCTACAGGAAATACGCAGTATTTT
TRBV20-1	few	TRBJ2-7	.	CSVKTGGPYEQYF	TGCAGTGTTAAGACAGGCGGACCCTACGAGCAGTACTTC
TRBV27	.	TRBJ2-7	.	CASSFLPDSKYEQYF	TGTGCCAGCAGTTTCCTACCGGATTCTAAATACGAGCAGTACTTC
TRBV7-2	.	TRBJ2-1	.	CASSLSGDNEQFF	TGTGCCAGCAGCTTAAGCGGTGACAATGAGCAGTTCTTC
TRBV27	many	TRBJ1-1	TRBD1	CASSLFGTGEMNTEAFF	TGTGCCAGCAGTTTATTTGGGACAGGGGAGATGAACACTGAAGCTTTCTTT
TRBV20-1	few	TRBJ2-7	.	CSARDRRGNLAYEQYF	TGCAGTGCTAGAGATAGGAGGGGGAATCTCGCCTACGAGCAGTACTTC
TRBV20-1	.	TRBJ2-5	TRBD1	CSAWTGTEENQYF	TGCAGTGCTTGGACAGGGACGGAAGAGAACCAGTACTTC
TRBV27	many	TRBJ2-1	.	CASSLHPGPQANEQFF	TGTGCCAGCAGTTTACACCCGGGACCCCAAGCGAATGAGCAGTTCTTC
TRBV6-2/TRBV6-3	many	TRBJ2-7	.	CASSYLTARGINYEQYF	TGTGCCAGCAGTTACCTGACTGCAAGGGGGATTAACTACGAGCAGTACTTC
TRBV28	.	TRBJ2-5	TRBD1	CASSLRQGSGRETQYF	TGTGCCAGCAGTCTCCGACAGGGAAGTGGTAGAGAGACCCAGTACTTC
TRBV5-1	.	TRBJ2-1	TRBD2	CASTPGTSGGYNEQFF	TGCGCCAGCACTCCCGGGACTAGCGGGGGGTACAATGAGCAGTTCTTC
TRBV28	.	TRBJ1-3	.	CASSLRGYTIYF	TGTGCCAGCAGTTTAAGGGGGTACACCATATATTTT
TRBV6-6	.	TRBJ1-5	.	CASSYTGGAGNQPQHF	TGTGCCAGCAGTTACACGGGGGGCGCGGGCAATCAGCCCCAGCATTTT
TRBV20-1	.	TRBJ2-1	.	CSARVGAGRPNEQFF	TGCAGTGCTAGAGTGGGGGCCGGGAGGCCCAATGAGCAGTTCTTC
TRBV7-9	.	TRBJ2-7	TRBD2	CASSVVGGTSYEQYF	TGTGCCAGCAGCGTGGTGGGAGGGACCTCCTACGAGCAGTACTTC
TRBV28	many	TRBJ2-1	.	CASNPEWVNEQFF	TGTGCCAGCAACCCTGAATGGGTAAATGAGCAGTTCTTC
TRBV27	.	TRBJ2-1	.	CASGFRGYNEQFF	TGTGCCAGCGGTTTCAGGGGATACAATGAGCAGTTCTTC
TRBV5-1	.	TRBJ2-5	TRBD2	CASSRGLAGFQETQYF	TGCGCCAGCAGCCGGGGACTAGCGGGGTTCCAAGAGACCCAGTACTTC
TRBV30	.	TRBJ2-1	.	CAWRGIGSNEQFF	TGTGCCTGGAGAGGGATAGGGTCCAATGAGCAGTTCTTC
TRBV15	.	TRBJ2-7	.	CATSRAPDQPLREYF	TGTGCCACCAGCAGAGCCCCGGACCAACCCCTGAGGGAGTACTTC
TRBV27	many	TRBJ2-7	TRBD2	CASSLLAGLAPYEQYF	TGTGCCAGCAGTTTACTAGCGGGACTAGCGCCGTACGAGCAGTACTTC
TRBV20-1	few	TRBJ2-1	.	CSARGSSEIRQFF	TGCAGTGCTAGAGGTAGTAGCGAGATTAGGCAGTTCTTC
TRBV4-3	many	TRBJ2-1	TRBD2	CASSQDTSGSEQFF	TGCGCCAGCAGCCAAGATACTAGCGGGAGTGAGCAGTTCTTC
TRBV7-2	many	TRBJ2-3	.	CASSLRETDTQYF	TGTGCCAGCAGCTTACGAGAAACAGATACGCAGTATTTT
TRBV28	.	TRBJ1-6	.	CASGYSGAPLHF	TGTGCCAGTGGTTATTCAGGGGCGCCCCTCCACTTT
TRBV4-1	.	TRBJ2-4	TRBD2	CASSQDVPAGASGGNIQYF	TGCGCCAGCAGCCAAGATGTCCCAGCGGGAGCCTCAGGAGGAAACATTCAGTACTTC
TRBV15	many	TRBJ2-7	.	CATSRDVARHYEQYF	TGTGCCACCAGCAGAGATGTGGCACGACACTACGAGCAGTACTTC
TRBV7-9	.	TRBJ2-5	.	CASSLGLALDAQYF	TGTGCCAGCAGCTTAGGGCTAGCCCTAGATGCCCAGTACTTC
TRBV4-1	.	TRBJ2-1	.	CASSKTPLPSYNEQFF	TGCGCCAGCAGCAAAACCCCACTCCCGTCCTACAATGAGCAGTTCTTC
TRBV7-9	.	TRBJ2-7	TRBD2	CASSQLAGSSYEQYF	TGTGCCAGCAGCCAGCTAGCGGGGTCCTCCTACGAGCAGTACTTC
TRBV7-2	.	TRBJ2-1	.	CASSPLYEQFF	TGTGCCAGCAGCCCATTGTATGAGCAGTTCTTC
TRBV28	.	TRBJ2-5	.	CASSRGETSGTQYF	TGTGCCAGCAGTAGGGGGGAGACCTCAGGGACCCAGTACTTC
TRBV20-1	few	TRBJ2-7	.	CGASMVHEQYF	TGCGGTGCTAGCATGGTCCACGAGCAGTACTTC
TRBV20-1	.	TRBJ1-2	TRBD1	CSANRQGGYTF	TGCAGTGCTAATCGACAGGGCGGCTACACCTTC
TRBV4-1	.	TRBJ2-7	.	CASSQSKGKRRWDEQYF	TGCGCCAGCAGCCAATCTAAGGGGAAACGCCGGTGGGACGAGCAGTACTTC
TRBV7-6	few	TRBJ2-7	.	CASSLTTISYEQYF	TGTGCCAGCAGCCTAACAACTATTAGCTACGAGCAGTACTTC
TRBV7-8	few	TRBJ2-1	.	CASSDSTIHSYNEQFF	TGTGCCAGCAGTGATTCGACTATCCACTCCTACAATGAGCAGTTCTTC
TRBV2	.	TRBJ2-2	.	CASSEARIRGQPNTGELFF	TGTGCCAGCAGTGAAGCGCGCATTAGAGGACAGCCGAACACCGGGGAGCTGTTTTTT
TRBV3-1	.	TRBJ2-5	.	CASKTIGSVSFSRQETQYF	TGTGCCAGCAAAACTATCGGCTCGGTCTCTTTTTCGCGCCAAGAGACCCAGTACTTC
TRBV7-9	.	TRBJ1-1	.	CASRQDSLNTEAFF	TGTGCCAGCAGACAAGACAGTTTGAACACTGAAGCTTTCTTT
TRBV18	.	TRBJ1-6	.	CASSPLGGNSPLHF	TGTGCCAGCTCACCCCTTGGCGGGAATTCACCCCTCCACTTT
TRBV27	.	TRBJ2-4	.	CASSLQGGTKNIQYF	TGTGCCAGCAGCCTACAGGGCGGAACCAAAAACATTCAGTACTTC
TRBV20-1	.	TRBJ2-5	.	CSAFLGTQEAQYF	TGCAGTGCTTTCCTCGGGACCCAAGAGGCCCAGTACTTC
TRBV20-1	.	TRBJ2-3	.	CSVEDLESDTQYF	TGCAGCGTTGAAGATCTTGAGAGCGATACGCAGTATTTT
TRBV6-6	many	TRBJ2-1	.	CASSYGPGSEQFF	TGTGCCAGCAGTTACGGTCCCGGGTCTGAGCAGTTCTTC
TRBV27	few	TRBJ1-2	TRBD1	CASSRTVAGRDRDGYTF	TGTGCCAGCAGTCGAACTGTCGCGGGGCGCGACAGGGATGGCTACACCTTC
TRBV18	.	TRBJ2-3	.	CASSPRQRRIDTQYF	TGTGCCAGCTCACCACGACAGAGGCGGATAGATACGCAGTATTTT
TRBV2	few	TRBJ2-1	TRBD2	CASEREPYNEQFF	TGTGCCAGCGAGCGGGAGCCCTACAATGAGCAGTTCTTC